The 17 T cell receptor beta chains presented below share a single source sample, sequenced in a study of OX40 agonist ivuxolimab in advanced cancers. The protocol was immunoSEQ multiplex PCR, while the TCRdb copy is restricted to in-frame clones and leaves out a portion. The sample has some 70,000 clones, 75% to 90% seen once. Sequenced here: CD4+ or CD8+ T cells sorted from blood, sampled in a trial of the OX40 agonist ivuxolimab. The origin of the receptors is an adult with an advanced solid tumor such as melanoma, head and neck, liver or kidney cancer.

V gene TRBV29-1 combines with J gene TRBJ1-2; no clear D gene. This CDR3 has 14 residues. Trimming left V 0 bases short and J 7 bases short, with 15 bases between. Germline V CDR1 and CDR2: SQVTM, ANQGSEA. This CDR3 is CSVEDSARRGGYTF. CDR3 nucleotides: TGCAGCGTTGAAGATTCAGCCCGACGCGGTGGCTACACCTTC.

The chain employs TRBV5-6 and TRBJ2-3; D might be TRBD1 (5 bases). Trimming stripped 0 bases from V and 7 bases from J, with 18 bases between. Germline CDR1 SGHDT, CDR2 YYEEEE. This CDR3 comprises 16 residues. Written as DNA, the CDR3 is TGTGCCAGCAGCTTGGCGGCAGGGCAATTGACCTATACGCAGTATTTT. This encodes CASSLAAGQLTYTQYF.

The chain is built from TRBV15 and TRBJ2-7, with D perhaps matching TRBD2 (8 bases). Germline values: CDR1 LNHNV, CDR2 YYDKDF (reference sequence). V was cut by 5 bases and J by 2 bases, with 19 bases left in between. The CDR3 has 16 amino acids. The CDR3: CATSSRSGGTAYEQYF. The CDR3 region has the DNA TGTGCCACCAGCTCAAGGTCGGGGGGGACAGCCTACGAGCAGTACTTC.

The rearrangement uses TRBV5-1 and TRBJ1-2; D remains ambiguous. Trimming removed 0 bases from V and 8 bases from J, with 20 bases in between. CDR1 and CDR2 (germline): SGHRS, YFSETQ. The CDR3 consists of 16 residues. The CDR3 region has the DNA TGCGCCAGCAGCTTGGGATGGGGAAGTATCGGATACGGCTACACCTTC. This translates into CASSLGWGSIGYGYTF.

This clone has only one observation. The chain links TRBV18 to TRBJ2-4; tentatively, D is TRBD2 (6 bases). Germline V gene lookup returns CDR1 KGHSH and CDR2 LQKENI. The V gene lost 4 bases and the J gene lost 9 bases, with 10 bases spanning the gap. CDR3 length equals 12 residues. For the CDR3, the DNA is TGTGCCAGCTCACAGGAGGGGAGCATTCAGTACTTC. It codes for CASSQEGSIQYF.

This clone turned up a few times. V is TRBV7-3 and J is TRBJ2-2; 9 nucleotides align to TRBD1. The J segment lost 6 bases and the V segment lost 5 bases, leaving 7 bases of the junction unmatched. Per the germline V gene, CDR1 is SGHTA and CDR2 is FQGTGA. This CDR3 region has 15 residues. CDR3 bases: TGTGCCAGCAGCCCACTGGGACAGGGCGCCGGGGAGCTGTTTTTT. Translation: CASSPLGQGAGELFF.

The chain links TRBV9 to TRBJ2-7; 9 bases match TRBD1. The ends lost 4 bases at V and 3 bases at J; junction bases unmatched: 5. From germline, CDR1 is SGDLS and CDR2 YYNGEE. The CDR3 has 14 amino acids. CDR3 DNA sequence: TGTGCCAGCAGCCCACGGACAGGGGTCTACGAGCAGTACTTC. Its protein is CASSPRTGVYEQYF. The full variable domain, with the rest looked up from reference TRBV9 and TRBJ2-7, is DSGVTQTPKHLITATGQRVTLRCSPRSGDLSVYWYQQSLDQGLQFLIQYYNGEERAKGNILERFSAQQFPDLHSELNLSSLELGDSALYFCASSPRTGVYEQYFGPGTRLTVT.

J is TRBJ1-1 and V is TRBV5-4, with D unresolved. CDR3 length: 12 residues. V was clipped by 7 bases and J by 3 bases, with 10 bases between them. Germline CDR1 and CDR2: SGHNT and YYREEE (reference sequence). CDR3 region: CASQYTDTEAFF. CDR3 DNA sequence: TGTGCCAGCCAGTACACTGACACTGAAGCTTTCTTT.

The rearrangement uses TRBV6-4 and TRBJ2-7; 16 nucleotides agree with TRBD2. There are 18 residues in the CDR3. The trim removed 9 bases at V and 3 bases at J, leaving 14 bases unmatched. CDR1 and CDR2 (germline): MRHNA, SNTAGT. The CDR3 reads CARPLPGLAGGPIYEQYF. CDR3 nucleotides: TGTGCCAGGCCCCTCCCGGGACTAGCGGGAGGGCCGATCTACGAGCAGTACTTC.

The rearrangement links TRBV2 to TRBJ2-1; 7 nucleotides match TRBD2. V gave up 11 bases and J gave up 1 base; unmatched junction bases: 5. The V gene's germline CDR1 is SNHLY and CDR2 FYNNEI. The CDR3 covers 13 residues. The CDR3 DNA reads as TGTGCCGCAAGCGGGGATTCCTACAATGAGCAGTTCTTC. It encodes CAASGDSYNEQFF. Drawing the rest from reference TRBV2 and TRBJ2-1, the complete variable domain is EPEVTQTPSHQVTQMGQEVILRCVPISNHLYFYWYRQILGQKVEFLVSFYNNEISEKSEIFDDQFSVERPDGSNFTLKIRSTKLEDSAMYFCAASGDSYNEQFFGPGTRLTVL.

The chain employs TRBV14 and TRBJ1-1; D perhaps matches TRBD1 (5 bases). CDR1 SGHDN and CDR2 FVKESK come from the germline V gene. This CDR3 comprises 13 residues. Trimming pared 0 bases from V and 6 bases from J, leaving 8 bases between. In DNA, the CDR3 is TGTGCCAGCAGCCAAGAGGTGGGGCCTGAAGCTTTCTTT. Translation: CASSQEVGPEAFF.

The CDR3 spells CASSQDLNGYEQYF. CDR3 bases: TGCGCCAGCAGCCAAGATCTTAACGGCTACGAGCAGTACTTC. V usage is TRBV4-3 and J usage is TRBJ2-7; D is undetermined. V lost 0 bases, J lost 3 bases, and 9 bases lay in between. The CDR3 is 14 amino acids. CDR1 and CDR2 (germline): LGHNA, YSLEER.

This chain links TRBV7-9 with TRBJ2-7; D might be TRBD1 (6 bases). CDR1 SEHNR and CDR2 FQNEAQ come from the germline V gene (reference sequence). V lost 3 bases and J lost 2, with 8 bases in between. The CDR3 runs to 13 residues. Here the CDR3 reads CASSFTGTYEQYF. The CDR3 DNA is TGTGCCAGCAGCTTCACAGGGACCTACGAGCAGTACTTC.

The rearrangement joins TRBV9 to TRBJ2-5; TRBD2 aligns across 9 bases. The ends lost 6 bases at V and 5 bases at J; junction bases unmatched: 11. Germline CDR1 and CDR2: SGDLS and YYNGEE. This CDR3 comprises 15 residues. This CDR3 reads CASTKAGLARETQYF. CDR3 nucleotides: TGTGCCAGCACCAAAGCGGGACTAGCTAGGGAGACCCAGTACTTC.

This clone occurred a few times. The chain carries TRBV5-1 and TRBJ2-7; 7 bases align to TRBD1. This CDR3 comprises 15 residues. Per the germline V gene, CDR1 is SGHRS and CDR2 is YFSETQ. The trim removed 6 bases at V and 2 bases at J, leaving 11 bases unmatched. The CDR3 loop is CASTLTGRGTYEQYF. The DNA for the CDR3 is TGCGCCAGCACTCTGACAGGGCGAGGAACCTACGAGCAGTACTTC.

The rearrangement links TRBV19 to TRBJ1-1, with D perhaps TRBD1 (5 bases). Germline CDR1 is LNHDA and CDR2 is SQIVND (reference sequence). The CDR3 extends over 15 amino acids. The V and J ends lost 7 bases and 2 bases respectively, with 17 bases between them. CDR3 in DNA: TGTGCCAGTACCCCGGGGGGGAGGGCAAACACTGAAGCTTTCTTT. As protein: CASTPGGRANTEAFF.

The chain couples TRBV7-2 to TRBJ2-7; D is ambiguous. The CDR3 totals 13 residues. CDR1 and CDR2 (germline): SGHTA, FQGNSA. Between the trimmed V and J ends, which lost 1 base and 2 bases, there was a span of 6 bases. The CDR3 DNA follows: TGTGCCAGCAGCTTAGTGACCACCTACGAGCAGTACTTC. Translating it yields CASSLVTTYEQYF. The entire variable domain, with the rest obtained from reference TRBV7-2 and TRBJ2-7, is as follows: GAGVSQSPSNKVTEKGKDVELRCDPISGHTALYWYRQSLGQGLEFLIYFQGNSAPDKSGLPSDRFSAERTGGSVSTLTIQRTQQEDSAVYLCASSLVTTYEQYFGPGTRLTVT.